This T cell receptor beta chain was recorded in a study of identical twins (dated by TCRdb to 2016 to 2018). General notes on the study: TCR alpha and beta repertoires from monozygotic twins, unrelated adults of various ages and cord blood were deep-sequenced to test whether fetal clonotypes persist. To rule out contamination, the twin experiments were replicated at different times with different library preparation protocols. Overall results and qualifications from the work: Because the same donors could not be followed over many years, the conclusions relied on cross-sectional statistical analysis. In monozygotic twins, recombination models systematically underestimated out-of-frame TCR alpha sharing, but the models matched the sharing seen between unrelated individuals. Out-of-frame TCR alpha sequences shared between twins showed an excess of low generation-probability sequences compared with coincidental sharing between unrelated individuals. Zero-insertion analyses could be partly confounded by invariant T cells such as MAIT and iNKT, though diverse VJ usage argued against such confounding for most clonotypes. A weaker excess of twin sharing was found in beta out-of-frame sequences because the signal-to-noise ratio was lowered by fewer shared sequences. Abundant cord blood beta clonotypes had fewer insertions, young adult naive repertoires showed a similar but weaker trend, and memory repertoires showed no such trend.

Via the germline V gene (reference sequence), CDR1 is LNHDA and CDR2 SQIVND. Spanning cysteine to phenylalanine, the CDR3 consists of 13 amino acids. The only DNA kept is the CDR3, 39 bases in frame from the first base. V loses 3 bases of germline sequence and J loses 1 base, and the interval between the two ends is 6 bases. The library was built by means of 5' RACE. The reads were generated on an Illumina HiSeq 2000. Template switching introduced a universal primer binding site; the final cDNA contained a unique molecular identifier, enabling accurate counting of TCR cDNA molecules. Specific primers in the conserved constant-segment region were used to synthesize first-strand cDNA for TCR alpha and beta chains. Each cDNA library was double barcoded, with a SMART-Mk sample barcode plus Illumina barcodes, to control for contamination. TruSeq adapter sequences and Illumina sample barcodes were added in two successive PCR steps. Sequencing of the TCR alpha and beta cDNA libraries was done on the Illumina HiSeq platform using custom primers. As for the authors' bioinformatics: Unique molecular identifiers were extracted from raw reads with MiGEC, and CDR3 positions were determined with MiXCR. For each individual, recombination models were inferred using an EM algorithm with the repgenHMM and IGoR tools. The tcR package in R was used for shared clonotype analysis, with sharing normalized by the product of cloneset sizes. To study raw recombination without the effects of thymic and clonal selection, out-of-frame nonproductive sequences were analyzed. TCRdb reran the public reads through fastp at Q25 and MiXCR, keeping productive beta chains. Each entry is one CDR3 protein sequence, shown with its most common DNA and genes. The V and J calls reflect TCRdb's pipeline rather than the authors' work. The sample records 420,000 or so distinct CDR3 sequences, around a sixth of which are singletons. The top ten clones comprise 12% of the sample.

As regards this clonotype: This clone's antigen is unknown. No much larger clone exists at a distance of one base, and base qualities are not known.

Every donor in the study was a healthy Caucasian. The study also sequenced three unrelated non-twin adults: a male aged 18 to 29, a male aged 50 to 60 and a female aged 50 to 60. Miltenyi CD45RO+ enrichment and human naive T-cell isolation kits were used to isolate memory (CD45RO+) and naive T cells from PBMC. Recombination connected TRBV19 to TRBJ1-1; no D gene can be assigned with confidence. The clonotype comes from a man aged 50-59 years in good health. The sample comprised naive T cells sorted from blood. In the paper's terms, the cell subset or site label means: cells isolated with a human naive T-cell isolation kit. The CDR3: CASSISGNTEAFF. Read as DNA, the sequence is TGTGCCAGTAGTATTTCCGGGAACACTGAAGCTTTCTTT. The CDR3, completed at both ends by the reference TRBV19 and TRBJ1-1 genes, gives the full variable domain DGGITQSPKYLFRKEGQNVTLSCEQNLNHDAMYWYRQDPGQGLRLIYYSQIVNDFQKGDIAEGYSVSREKKESFPLTVTSAQKNPTAFYLCASSISGNTEAFFGQGTRLTVV.